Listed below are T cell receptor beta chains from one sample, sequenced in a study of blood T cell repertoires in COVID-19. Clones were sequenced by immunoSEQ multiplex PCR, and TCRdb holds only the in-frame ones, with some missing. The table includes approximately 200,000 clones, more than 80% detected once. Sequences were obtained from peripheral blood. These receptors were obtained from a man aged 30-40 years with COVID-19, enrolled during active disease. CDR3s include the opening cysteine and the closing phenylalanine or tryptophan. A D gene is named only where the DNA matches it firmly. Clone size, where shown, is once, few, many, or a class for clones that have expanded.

CDR3nt: TGCGCCAGCAGCTTCACTAGCGGGAGGGCCAATGAGCAGTTCTTC
CDR3aa: CASSFTSGRANEQFF
v_gene: TRBV5-1
len: 15
j_gene: TRBJ2-1
abundance: -
d_gene: TRBD2

CDR3nt: TGTGCCAGCAGTGAATCCAGGCCAGGCGACTATGGCTACACCTTC
CDR3aa: CASSESRPGDYGYTF
v_gene: TRBV25-1
len: 15
j_gene: TRBJ1-2
abundance: -
d_gene: -

CDR3nt: TGCGCCAGCAGGCGGGACAGGGTAACTGAAGCTTTCTTT
CDR3aa: CASRRDRVTEAFF
v_gene: TRBV4-3
len: 13
j_gene: TRBJ1-1
abundance: -
d_gene: TRBD1

CDR3nt: TGTGCCAGCAGCTTACTAGCGCTCTCCTACGAGCAGTACTTC
CDR3aa: CASSLLALSYEQYF
v_gene: TRBV7-8
len: 14
j_gene: TRBJ2-7
abundance: -
d_gene: -

CDR3nt: TGTGCCAGCAGCCTTAGCGGGGGGCGGGAGACCCAGTACTTC
CDR3aa: CASSLSGGRETQYF
v_gene: TRBV3-1/TRBV3-2
len: 14
j_gene: TRBJ2-5
abundance: -
d_gene: TRBD2

CDR3nt: TGTGCCAGCAGCGTAGTAGCGGGGCGCACAGATACGCAGTATTTT
CDR3aa: CASSVVAGRTDTQYF
v_gene: TRBV9
len: 15
j_gene: TRBJ2-3
abundance: -
d_gene: TRBD2

CDR3nt: TGTGCCAGCAGTTTGGGACAGGGAGATACTGAAGCTTTCTTT
CDR3aa: CASSLGQGDTEAFF
v_gene: TRBV27
len: 14
j_gene: TRBJ1-1
abundance: -
d_gene: TRBD1

CDR3nt: TGTGCCAGCAGCTTATTTTCGAGTGAAGCTTTCTTT
CDR3aa: CASSLFSSEAFF
v_gene: TRBV11-2
len: 12
j_gene: TRBJ1-1
abundance: -
d_gene: -

CDR3nt: TGCAGCGAAGGTCAGGGTTCCACCACCTACAATGAGCAGTTCTTC
CDR3aa: CSEGQGSTTYNEQFF
v_gene: TRBV29-1
len: 15
j_gene: TRBJ2-1
abundance: -
d_gene: -

CDR3nt: TGTGCCACCAGCGGGGGGACTAGCGGGACGCAGTACTTC
CDR3aa: CATSGGTSGTQYF
v_gene: TRBV15
len: 13
j_gene: TRBJ2-7
abundance: -
d_gene: TRBD2

CDR3nt: TGTGCCAGCAGCCCAGCGAGACTAGCGGGAGGGTTGGCAGATACGCAGTATTTT
CDR3aa: CASSPARLAGGLADTQYF
v_gene: TRBV7-8
len: 18
j_gene: TRBJ2-3
abundance: -
d_gene: TRBD2

CDR3nt: TGCGCCAGCAGTGAGGGACTGGTTGGCACAGATACGCAGTATTTT
CDR3aa: CASSEGLVGTDTQYF
v_gene: TRBV10-2
len: 15
j_gene: TRBJ2-3
abundance: -
d_gene: -

CDR3nt: TGTGCCAGCTCTCCTCGGACAGGGGATGAAAAACTGTTTTTT
CDR3aa: CASSPRTGDEKLFF
v_gene: TRBV18
len: 14
j_gene: TRBJ1-4
abundance: -
d_gene: TRBD1

CDR3nt: TGTGCCAGCAGCTTGGGAGGGACGTATGGCTACACCTTC
CDR3aa: CASSLGGTYGYTF
v_gene: TRBV11-1
len: 13
j_gene: TRBJ1-2
abundance: -
d_gene: -

CDR3nt: TGTGCCACCAGTGATGGGGGACTAGCGGGAGGTTCCCTCTACAATGAGCAGTTCTTC
CDR3aa: CATSDGGLAGGSLYNEQFF
v_gene: TRBV24-1
len: 19
j_gene: TRBJ2-1
abundance: -
d_gene: TRBD2

CDR3nt: TGCGCCAGGGCCCAGACTAATCAGCCCCAGCATTTT
CDR3aa: CARAQTNQPQHF
v_gene: TRBV23-1
len: 12
j_gene: TRBJ1-5
abundance: -
d_gene: -

CDR3nt: TGTGCCAGCAGCCACCGCGGCGGCGGCCCTAACTATGGCTACACCTTC
CDR3aa: CASSHRGGGPNYGYTF
v_gene: TRBV7-9
len: 16
j_gene: TRBJ1-2
abundance: -
d_gene: -

CDR3nt: TGTGCAAGTCGCCTCAGGACAGGGTTAAGAATGTCGTACGAGCAGTACTTC
CDR3aa: CASRLRTGLRMSYEQYF
v_gene: TRBV12-2
len: 17
j_gene: TRBJ2-7
abundance: -
d_gene: -

CDR3nt: TGTGCCAGTATACTGACTCCGGGACAGGGCCTTTTCTATGGCTACACCTTC
CDR3aa: CASILTPGQGLFYGYTF
v_gene: TRBV19
len: 17
j_gene: TRBJ1-2
abundance: -
d_gene: TRBD1

CDR3nt: TGTGCCAGCAGCTTGGCAGGTGGCTACACCTTC
CDR3aa: CASSLAGGYTF
v_gene: TRBV5-4
len: 11
j_gene: TRBJ1-2
abundance: -
d_gene: -

CDR3nt: TGTGCCATCAGTGAGTCGAAGCTCCCGATGGTAAACAGGGTATTGAATCAGCCCCAGCATTTT
CDR3aa: CAISESKLPMVNRVLNQPQHF
v_gene: TRBV10-3
len: 21
j_gene: TRBJ1-5
abundance: -
d_gene: -

CDR3nt: TGTGCCAGCAGCCCCTACGTAGCGGGAAGCTCCTACAATGAGCAGTTCTTC
CDR3aa: CASSPYVAGSSYNEQFF
v_gene: TRBV9
len: 17
j_gene: TRBJ2-1
abundance: -
d_gene: TRBD2

CDR3nt: TGTGCCAGCAGTCAGGCAGCTAGCGGGAGTTACGAGCAGTACTTC
CDR3aa: CASSQAASGSYEQYF
v_gene: TRBV28
len: 15
j_gene: TRBJ2-7
abundance: -
d_gene: TRBD2

CDR3nt: TGTGCCAGCAGCGTGATAGCGGGAGGGCAAAATGAGCAGTTCTTC
CDR3aa: CASSVIAGGQNEQFF
v_gene: TRBV9
len: 15
j_gene: TRBJ2-1
abundance: -
d_gene: TRBD2

CDR3nt: TGTGCCAGCAGTAGACAGGGGACATACAATGAGCAGTTCTTC
CDR3aa: CASSRQGTYNEQFF
v_gene: TRBV27
len: 14
j_gene: TRBJ2-1
abundance: -
d_gene: TRBD1

CDR3nt: TGTGCCAGCAGCGTAGTTGACAGGGTCCATGAGCAGTTCTTC
CDR3aa: CASSVVDRVHEQFF
v_gene: TRBV9
len: 14
j_gene: TRBJ2-1
abundance: -
d_gene: TRBD1

CDR3nt: TGCGCCAGCAGCCAAACGGGACAGGTATCTGGAAACACCATATATTTT
CDR3aa: CASSQTGQVSGNTIYF
v_gene: TRBV4-3
len: 16
j_gene: TRBJ1-3
abundance: -
d_gene: TRBD1

CDR3nt: TGTGCCAGCAGCTTTTCTGAGTCATACTCTGGAAACACCATATATTTT
CDR3aa: CASSFSESYSGNTIYF
v_gene: TRBV5-6
len: 16
j_gene: TRBJ1-3
abundance: -
d_gene: -

CDR3nt: TGTGCCAGCAGTTTTCGGCCAGGGAACTACAATGAGCAGTTCTTC
CDR3aa: CASSFRPGNYNEQFF
v_gene: TRBV6-5
len: 15
j_gene: TRBJ2-1
abundance: -
d_gene: -

CDR3nt: TGTGCCATCAACCCGGCTGGGCCGTTCTCCTACAATGAGCAGTTCTTC
CDR3aa: CAINPAGPFSYNEQFF
v_gene: TRBV10-3
len: 16
j_gene: TRBJ2-1
abundance: -
d_gene: -

CDR3nt: TGTGCCAGCATCTCCACAATGGGAAACACCATATATTTT
CDR3aa: CASISTMGNTIYF
v_gene: TRBV12-3/TRBV12-4
len: 13
j_gene: TRBJ1-3
abundance: -
d_gene: -

CDR3nt: TGTGCCAGCAGTTACACAGGCGGCCTACCACCTGGCTACACCTTC
CDR3aa: CASSYTGGLPPGYTF
v_gene: TRBV6-2/TRBV6-3
len: 15
j_gene: TRBJ1-2
abundance: few
d_gene: -

CDR3nt: TGCGCCAGCAGCCAAAGTCTATCCACCTACGAGCAGTACTTC
CDR3aa: CASSQSLSTYEQYF
v_gene: TRBV4-3
len: 14
j_gene: TRBJ2-7
abundance: -
d_gene: -

CDR3nt: TGTGCCAGCAGCTTAACACAAACGTTGAACACTGAAGCTTTCTTT
CDR3aa: CASSLTQTLNTEAFF
v_gene: TRBV11-2
len: 15
j_gene: TRBJ1-1
abundance: few
d_gene: -

CDR3nt: TGCGCCAGCAGCCCCGACAATAGCAATCAGCCCCAGCATTTT
CDR3aa: CASSPDNSNQPQHF
v_gene: TRBV5-1
len: 14
j_gene: TRBJ1-5
abundance: -
d_gene: -

CDR3nt: TGTGCCAGCAGTGGCAGGGTGGATAATTCACCCCTCCACTTT
CDR3aa: CASSGRVDNSPLHF
v_gene: TRBV6-6
len: 14
j_gene: TRBJ1-6
abundance: -
d_gene: -

CDR3nt: TGTGCTAGTGGTTTGGTAGAGAGGGCTAGCGGACACTACGAGCAGTACTTC
CDR3aa: CASGLVERASGHYEQYF
v_gene: TRBV12-5
len: 17
j_gene: TRBJ2-7
abundance: -
d_gene: TRBD2

CDR3nt: TGTGCCATCAGTGATTTGACGGGAGGGACCAACAATGAGCAGTTCTTC
CDR3aa: CAISDLTGGTNNEQFF
v_gene: TRBV10-3
len: 16
j_gene: TRBJ2-1
abundance: -
d_gene: TRBD2

CDR3nt: TGTGCCAGCAGTTCGGGTTCAGAGGTGCACGAGCAGTACTTC
CDR3aa: CASSSGSEVHEQYF
v_gene: TRBV7-2
len: 14
j_gene: TRBJ2-7
abundance: -
d_gene: -

CDR3nt: TGTGCCAGCAGTTACGGCGGGTACCCCTCTAGGAGTGAGCAGTTCTTC
CDR3aa: CASSYGGYPSRSEQFF
v_gene: TRBV6-5
len: 16
j_gene: TRBJ2-1
abundance: -
d_gene: -

CDR3nt: TGTGCCAGTAGTACTAGCGGGCATAAGCTTGCCTACGAGCAGTACTTC
CDR3aa: CASSTSGHKLAYEQYF
v_gene: TRBV19
len: 16
j_gene: TRBJ2-7
abundance: -
d_gene: TRBD2

CDR3nt: TGTGCCAGCCTCGGACAGGGGGACACTGAAGCTTTCTTT
CDR3aa: CASLGQGDTEAFF
v_gene: TRBV11-2
len: 13
j_gene: TRBJ1-1
abundance: -
d_gene: TRBD1